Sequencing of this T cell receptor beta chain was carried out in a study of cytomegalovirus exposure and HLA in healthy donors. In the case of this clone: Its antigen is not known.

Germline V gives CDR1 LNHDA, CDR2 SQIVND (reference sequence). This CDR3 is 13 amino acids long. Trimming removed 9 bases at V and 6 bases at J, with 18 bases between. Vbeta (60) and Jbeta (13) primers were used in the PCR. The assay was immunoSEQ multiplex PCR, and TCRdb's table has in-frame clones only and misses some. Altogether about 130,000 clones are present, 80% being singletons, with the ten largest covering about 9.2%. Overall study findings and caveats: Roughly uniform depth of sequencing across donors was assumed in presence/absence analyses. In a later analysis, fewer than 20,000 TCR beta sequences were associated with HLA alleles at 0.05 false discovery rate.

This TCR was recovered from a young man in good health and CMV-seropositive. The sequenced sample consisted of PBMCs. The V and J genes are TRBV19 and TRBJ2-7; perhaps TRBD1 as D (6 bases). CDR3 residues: CASGLQGRREQYF. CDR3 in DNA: TGTGCCAGCGGATTACAGGGAAGGCGCGAGCAGTACTTC.